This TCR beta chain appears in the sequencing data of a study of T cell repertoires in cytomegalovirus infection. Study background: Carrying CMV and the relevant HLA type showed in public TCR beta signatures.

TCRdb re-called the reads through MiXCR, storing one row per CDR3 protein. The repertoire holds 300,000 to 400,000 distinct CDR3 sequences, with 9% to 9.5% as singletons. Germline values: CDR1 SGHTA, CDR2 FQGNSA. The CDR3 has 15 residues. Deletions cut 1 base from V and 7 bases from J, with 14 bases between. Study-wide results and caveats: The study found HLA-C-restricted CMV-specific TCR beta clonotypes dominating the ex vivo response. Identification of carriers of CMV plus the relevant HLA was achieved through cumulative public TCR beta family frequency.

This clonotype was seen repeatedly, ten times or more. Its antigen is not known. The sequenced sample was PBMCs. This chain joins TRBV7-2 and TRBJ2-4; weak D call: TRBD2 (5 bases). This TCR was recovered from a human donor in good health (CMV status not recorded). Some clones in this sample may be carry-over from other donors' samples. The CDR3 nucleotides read TGTGCCAGCAGCTTAGTTGTGGGAGAGTGGAACATTCAGTACTTC. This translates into CASSLVVGEWNIQYF.